This T cell receptor (beta chain) derives from a study of cytomegalovirus exposure and HLA in healthy donors. With 60 Vbeta and 13 Jbeta primers, the PCR was carried out. Some clones are missing from TCRdb's copy, which holds only in-frame ones; the method was immunoSEQ multiplex PCR. The data hold about 130,000 clones, with around 80% observed a single time. Germline V gene sequence: CDR1 KGHSH, CDR2 LQKENI. The CDR3 is 17 amino acids. V lost 1 base, J lost 2 bases, and 6 bases stayed unmatched. This clone was counted a single time. Sequences were obtained from PBMCs. The source is a man aged 25 to 40 in good health and CMV-seronegative. The chain recombines TRBV18 with TRBJ1-4, with TRBD1 matching 8 bases. The CDR3 DNA is TGTGCCAGCTCACCACGGACAGGGACGGGGACTAATGAAAAACTGTTTTTT. Amino acid sequence: CASSPRTGTGTNEKLFF.